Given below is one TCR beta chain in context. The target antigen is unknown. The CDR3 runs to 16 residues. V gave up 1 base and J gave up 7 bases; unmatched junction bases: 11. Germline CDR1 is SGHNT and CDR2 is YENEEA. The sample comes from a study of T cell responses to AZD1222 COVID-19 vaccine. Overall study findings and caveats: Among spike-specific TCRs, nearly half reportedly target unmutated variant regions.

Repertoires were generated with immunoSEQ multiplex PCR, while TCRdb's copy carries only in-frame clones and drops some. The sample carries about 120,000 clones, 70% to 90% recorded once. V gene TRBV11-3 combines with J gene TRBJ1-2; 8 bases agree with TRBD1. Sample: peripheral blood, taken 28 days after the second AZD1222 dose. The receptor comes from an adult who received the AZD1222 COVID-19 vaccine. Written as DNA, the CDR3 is TGTGCCAGCAGCTTAGGATTTGGGGACAGGCAGGTTGGCTACACCTTC. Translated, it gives CASSLGFGDRQVGYTF.